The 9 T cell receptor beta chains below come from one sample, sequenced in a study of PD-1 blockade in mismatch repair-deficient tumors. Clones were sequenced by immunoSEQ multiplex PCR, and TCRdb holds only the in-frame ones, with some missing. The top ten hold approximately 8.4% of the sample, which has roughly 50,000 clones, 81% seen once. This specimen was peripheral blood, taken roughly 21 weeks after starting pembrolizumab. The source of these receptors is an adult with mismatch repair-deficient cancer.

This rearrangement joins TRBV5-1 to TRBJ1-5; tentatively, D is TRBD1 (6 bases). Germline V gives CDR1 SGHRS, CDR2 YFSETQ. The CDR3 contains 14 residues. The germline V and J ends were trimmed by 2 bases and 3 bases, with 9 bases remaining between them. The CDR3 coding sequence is TGCGCCAGCAGCTTAACAGGGATCAATCAGCCCCAGCATTTT. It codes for CASSLTGINQPQHF. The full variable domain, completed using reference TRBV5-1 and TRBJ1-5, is KAGVTQTPRYLIKTRGQQVTLSCSPISGHRSVSWYQQTPGQGLQFLFEYFSETQRNKGNFPGRFSGRQFSNSRSEMNVSTLELGDSALYLCASSLTGINQPQHFGDGTRLSIL.

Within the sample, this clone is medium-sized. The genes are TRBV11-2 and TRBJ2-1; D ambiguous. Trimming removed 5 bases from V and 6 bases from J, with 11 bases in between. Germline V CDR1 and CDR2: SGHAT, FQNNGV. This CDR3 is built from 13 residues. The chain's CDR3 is CASSPLPLNEQFF. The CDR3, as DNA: TGTGCCAGCAGCCCCCTCCCACTCAATGAGCAGTTCTTC.

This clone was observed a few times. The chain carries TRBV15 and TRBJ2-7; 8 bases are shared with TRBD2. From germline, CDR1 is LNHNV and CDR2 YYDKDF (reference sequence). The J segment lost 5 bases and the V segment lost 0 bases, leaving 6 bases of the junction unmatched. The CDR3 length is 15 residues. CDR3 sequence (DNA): TGTGCCACCAGCAGAGAGGGGACTAGAATCGACGAGCAGTACTTC. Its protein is CATSREGTRIDEQYF.

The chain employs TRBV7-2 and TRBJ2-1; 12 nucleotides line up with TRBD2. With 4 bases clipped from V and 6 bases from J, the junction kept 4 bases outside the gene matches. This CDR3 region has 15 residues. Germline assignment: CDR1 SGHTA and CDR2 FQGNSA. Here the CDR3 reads CASSSGLAGFNEQFF. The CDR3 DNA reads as TGTGCCAGCAGCTCGGGACTAGCGGGCTTCAATGAGCAGTTCTTC.

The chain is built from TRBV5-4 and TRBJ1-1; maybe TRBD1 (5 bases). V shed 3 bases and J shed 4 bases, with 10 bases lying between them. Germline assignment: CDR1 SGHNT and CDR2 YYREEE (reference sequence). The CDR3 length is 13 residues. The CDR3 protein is CASSSQTVTEAFF. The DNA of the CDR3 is TGTGCCAGCAGCTCCCAGACAGTCACTGAAGCTTTCTTT. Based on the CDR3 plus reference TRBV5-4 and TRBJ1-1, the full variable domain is ETGVTQSPTHLIKTRGQQVTLRCSSQSGHNTVSWYQQALGQGPQFIFQYYREEENGRGNFPPRFSGLQFPNYSSELNVNALELDDSALYLCASSSQTVTEAFFGQGTRLTVV.

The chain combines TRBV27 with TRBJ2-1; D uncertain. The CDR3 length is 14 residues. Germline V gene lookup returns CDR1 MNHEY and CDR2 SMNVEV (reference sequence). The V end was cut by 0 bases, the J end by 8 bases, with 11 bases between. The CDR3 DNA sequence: TGTGCCAGCAGTTTATCTTTTCGGAGTGATGAGCAGTTCTTC. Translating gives CASSLSFRSDEQFF.

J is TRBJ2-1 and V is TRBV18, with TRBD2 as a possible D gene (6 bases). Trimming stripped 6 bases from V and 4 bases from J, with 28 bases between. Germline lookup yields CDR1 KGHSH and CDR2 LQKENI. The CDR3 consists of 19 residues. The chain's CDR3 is CASSSFNYQGLGSYNEQFF. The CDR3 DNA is TGTGCCAGCTCCTCCTTTAATTATCAGGGACTCGGGAGTTACAATGAGCAGTTCTTC.

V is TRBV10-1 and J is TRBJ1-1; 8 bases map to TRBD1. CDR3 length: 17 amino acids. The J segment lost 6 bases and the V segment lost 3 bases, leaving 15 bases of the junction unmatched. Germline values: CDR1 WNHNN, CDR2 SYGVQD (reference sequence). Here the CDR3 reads CASSDSWTGLLGSEAFF. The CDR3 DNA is TGCGCCAGCAGTGACTCATGGACAGGGCTGTTGGGCTCTGAAGCTTTCTTT.

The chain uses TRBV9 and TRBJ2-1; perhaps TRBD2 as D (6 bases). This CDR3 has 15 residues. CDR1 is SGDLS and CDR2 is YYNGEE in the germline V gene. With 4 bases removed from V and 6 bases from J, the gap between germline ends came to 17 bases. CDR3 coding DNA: TGTGCCAGCAGCCCGATTGGGGGGATCGGCAATGAGCAGTTCTTC. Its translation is CASSPIGGIGNEQFF.